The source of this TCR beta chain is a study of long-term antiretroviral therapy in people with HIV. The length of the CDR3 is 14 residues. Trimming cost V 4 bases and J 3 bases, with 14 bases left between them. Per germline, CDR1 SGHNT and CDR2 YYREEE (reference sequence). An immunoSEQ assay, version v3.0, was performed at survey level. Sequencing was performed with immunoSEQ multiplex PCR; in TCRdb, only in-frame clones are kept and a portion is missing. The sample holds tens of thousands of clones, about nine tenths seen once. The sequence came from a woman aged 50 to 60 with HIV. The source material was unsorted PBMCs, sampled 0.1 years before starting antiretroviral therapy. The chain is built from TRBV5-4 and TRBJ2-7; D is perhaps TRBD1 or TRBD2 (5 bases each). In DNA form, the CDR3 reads TGTGCCAGCAGCAGGCCAGATGGGGGCTACGAGCAGTACTTC. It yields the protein CASSRPDGGYEQYF.